This T cell receptor (beta chain) comes out of a study of cytomegalovirus exposure and HLA in healthy donors. The study's findings and limits: Later work found most CMV-associated TCR beta chains apparently HLA-restricted. According to reports, the classifier identified cytomegalovirus status with high specificity and sensitivity.

Amplification used 60 Vbeta primers and 13 Jbeta primers. Assay: immunoSEQ multiplex PCR; the TCRdb copy retains only in-frame clones and omits some. The sample has roughly 200,000 clones; about four fifths are singletons. The CDR3 is 15 residues long. Germline V gene data show CDR1 as SGHTA and CDR2 as FQGNSA. After removal of 4 bases from V and 0 bases from J, the junction contained 4 bases not matched to a gene. This clone was seen only a few times. Its antigen is undetermined. The source is a male donor in good health and CMV-seronegative. Sequencing was carried out using PBMCs. The chain carries TRBV7-2 and TRBJ2-3; 7 nucleotides align to TRBD2. DNA of the CDR3: TGTGCCAGCAGCTGGGACTATCTAAGCACAGATACGCAGTATTTT. Translating it yields CASSWDYLSTDTQYF. The complete variable domain, with remaining parts taken from reference TRBV7-2 and TRBJ2-3, reads GAGVSQSPSNKVTEKGKDVELRCDPISGHTALYWYRQSLGQGLEFLIYFQGNSAPDKSGLPSDRFSAERTGGSVSTLTIQRTQQEDSAVYLCASSWDYLSTDTQYFGPGTRLTVL.